Shown below are 11 T cell receptor beta chains from a single sample sequenced in a study of T cells in Graves' hyperthyroidism and ophthalmopathy. The source material, RNA transcripts, was used to amplify TCR beta CDR3 regions. The TCR CDR3 first-round RT-PCR relied on the HTBI primer set. TCRdb used MiXCR to reprocess the multiplex PCR reads, holding one entry per CDR3 protein. The profile shows hundreds of thousands of distinct CDR3 sequences, under 15% of them singletons. The sequenced material came from blood. All receptors derive from a young woman with Graves' hyperthyroidism.

The V call is TRBV19, the J call TRBJ2-7; 7 bases are a match to TRBD1. CDR1 is LNHDA, CDR2 SQIVND, per germline (reference sequence). The CDR3 loop spans 15 amino acids. After removal of 6 bases from V and 2 bases from J, the junction contained 10 bases not matched to a gene. The CDR3 loop is CASSDAGTAPYEQYF. In DNA form, the CDR3 reads TGTGCCAGTAGCGACGCCGGGACAGCTCCCTACGAGCAGTACTTC. Combining the CDR3 with reference TRBV19 and TRBJ2-7 gives the whole variable domain DGGITQSPKYLFRKEGQNVTLSCEQNLNHDAMYWYRQDPGQGLRLIYYSQIVNDFQKGDIAEGYSVSREKKESFPLTVTSAQKNPTAFYLCASSDAGTAPYEQYFGPGTRLTVT.

This clonotype was seen more than once but under ten times. The V and J genes are TRBV5-1 and TRBJ2-1; 7 bases match TRBD2. This CDR3 is built from 13 residues. Trimming removed 6 bases from V and 5 bases from J; junction bases left unmatched: 5. CDR1 is SGHRS and CDR2 is YFSETQ in the germline V gene. Here the CDR3 reads CASTQRGHNEQFF. The CDR3 DNA sequence: TGCGCCAGCACCCAGCGGGGTCACAATGAGCAGTTCTTC.

The sample holds many counts of this clonotype. The chain employs TRBV7-9 and TRBJ1-1; no clear D gene. The CDR3 runs to 12 residues. Germline-derived CDR1 and CDR2 are SEHNR and FQNEAQ (reference sequence). V was pared by 4 bases and J by 2 bases, with 5 bases between. CDR3 DNA: TGTGCCAGCAGCTCAGAAAACACTGAAGCTTTCTTT. This codes for CASSSENTEAFF.

This clonotype was counted ten times or more. The V and J genes are TRBV11-2 and TRBJ2-3, with TRBD1 matching 8 bases. Germline V CDR1 and CDR2: SGHAT, FQNNGV. V was pared by 2 bases and J by 3 bases, with 13 bases of the junction left unmatched. The CDR3 contains 18 residues. CDR3 region: CASSLPFGQGILTDTQYF. The CDR3 nucleotides read TGTGCCAGCAGCTTACCCTTTGGACAGGGTATACTTACAGATACGCAGTATTTT.

This clonotype was detected many times. This sequence joins TRBV20-1 and TRBJ2-3; D is unresolved. Trimming took off 5 bases at V and 1 base at J, with 10 bases between the two ends. The CDR3 length is 13 residues. Germline V gives CDR1 DFQATT, CDR2 SNEGSKA (reference sequence). The CDR3 coding sequence is TGCAGTGCTCGGGTCGCGGGCACAGATACGCAGTATTTT. Translation: CSARVAGTDTQYF.

This clonotype was recorded many times. The chain carries TRBV9 and TRBJ2-3, with D hard to call. The CDR3 totals 14 residues. Trimming cost V 3 bases and J 1 base, with 9 bases left between them. Germline-derived CDR1 and CDR2 are SGDLS and YYNGEE. CDR3 sequence: CASSAAGGTDTQYF. The CDR3 coding sequence is TGTGCCAGCAGCGCGGCCGGAGGCACAGATACGCAGTATTTT.

This clonotype was seen many times. V and J are TRBV3-1 and TRBJ2-1; 7 nucleotides agree with TRBD2. Germline lookup yields CDR1 LGHDT and CDR2 YNNKEL (reference sequence). J gave up 9 bases and V 1 base, and 12 bases lay outside the gene matches. This CDR3 comprises 16 residues. CDR3: CASSQAKTGGWSEQFF. For the CDR3, the DNA is TGTGCCAGCAGCCAAGCGAAAACCGGGGGGTGGAGTGAGCAGTTCTTC.

This clonotype was counted many times. The junction shows a germline mismatch at one end, possibly a read error. The CDR3 loop reads CASSVDTSGSKQFF. The CDR3, as DNA: TGTGCCAGCAGCGTAGACACTAGTGGCTCAAAGCAGTTCTTC. The genes are TRBV11-2 and TRBJ2-1; maybe TRBD2 (5 bases). The CDR3 loop spans 14 amino acids. CDR1 is SGHAT and CDR2 is FQNNGV in the germline V gene.

The table lists this clonotype with many counts. The gene calls are TRBV12-3 or TRBV12-4 and TRBJ1-1; D is perhaps TRBD1 (5 bases). The CDR3 spans 18 residues. V was pared by 5 bases and J by 1 base, with 23 bases between. In nucleotides, the CDR3 is TGTGCCAGCAGTCCGACGGAGGGCCCCACAGGTACGAACACTGAAGCTTTCTTT. Translating gives CASSPTEGPTGTNTEAFF.

Remarks on this clonotype: A read error is possible here, since a much larger clone lies one base away. V and J are TRBV14 and TRBJ2-7, with TRBD1 identical over 11 bases. Germline CDR1 SGHDN, CDR2 FVKESK. The CDR3 totals 15 residues. This CDR3 is CASGHGQGASYEQYF. DNA for the CDR3: TGTGCCAGCGGCCACGGACAGGGGGCATCTTACGAGCAGTACTTC.

This clonotype was observed many times. This chain joins TRBV18 and TRBJ2-7; D is unresolved. This CDR3 contains 15 residues. Trimming removed 2 bases at V and 0 bases at J, with 11 bases between. Germline CDR1 KGHSH, CDR2 LQKENI. CDR3 amino acids: CASSPAGGLSYEQYF. CDR3 DNA sequence: TGTGCCAGCTCACCAGCTGGCGGCCTCTCCTACGAGCAGTACTTC.